Sequencing of this T cell receptor (beta chain) was carried out in a study of blood T cell repertoires in COVID-19. Study-wide background: Whether acute or convalescent, the COVID-19 samples came from the United States, Italy and Spain. PBMCs, B-cell-depleted T cells, or T cells provided the cDNA or gDNA that made up the material.

V was clipped by 4 bases and J by 10 bases; unmatched bases: 7. Germline V lookup: CDR1 GTSNPN, CDR2 SVGIG (reference sequence). The CDR3 runs to 14 residues. As processed by the authors: Amplification of reference gene primers provided the estimated nucleated cell counts. Assay used: immunoSEQ multiplex PCR; TCRdb lists only in-frame clones, some missing. The V and J calls and clone size were taken over from that table, and D and trimming were inferred from the DNA. Here the sample spans 65,000 to 90,000 clones, 75% to 95% being singletons. This receptor was taken from a human donor in a cohort sampled during active COVID-19. The J gene is TRBJ2-1, the V gene TRBV30; 13 positions agree with TRBD2. Sequencing was performed on peripheral blood. CDR3 nucleotide sequence: TGTGCCTGGACCGGGACTAGCGGGGTGGGGGAGCAGTTCTTC. Translated: CAWTGTSGVGEQFF.